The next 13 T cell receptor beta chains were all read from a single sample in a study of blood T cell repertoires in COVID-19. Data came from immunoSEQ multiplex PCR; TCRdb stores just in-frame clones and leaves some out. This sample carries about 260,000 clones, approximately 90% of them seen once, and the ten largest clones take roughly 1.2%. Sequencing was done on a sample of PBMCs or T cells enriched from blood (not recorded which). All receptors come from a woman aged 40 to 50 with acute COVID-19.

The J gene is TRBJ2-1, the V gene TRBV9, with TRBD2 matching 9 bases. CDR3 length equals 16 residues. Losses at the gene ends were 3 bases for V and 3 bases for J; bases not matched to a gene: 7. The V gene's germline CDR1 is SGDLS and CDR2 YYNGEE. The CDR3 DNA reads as TGTGCCAGCAGCGGACAAAGCGGGAGGCGCTACAATGAGCAGTTCTTC. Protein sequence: CASSGQSGRRYNEQFF.

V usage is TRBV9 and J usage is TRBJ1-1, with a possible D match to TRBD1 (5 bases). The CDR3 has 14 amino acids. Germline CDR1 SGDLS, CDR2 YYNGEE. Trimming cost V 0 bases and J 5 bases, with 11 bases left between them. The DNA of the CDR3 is TGTGCCAGCAGCGTAGCACCGGGGGGGACTGAAGCTTTCTTT. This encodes CASSVAPGGTEAFF.

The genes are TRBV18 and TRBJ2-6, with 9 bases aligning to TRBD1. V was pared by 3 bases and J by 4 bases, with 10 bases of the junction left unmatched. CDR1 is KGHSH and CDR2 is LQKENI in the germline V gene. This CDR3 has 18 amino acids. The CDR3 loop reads CASSPFGQGNPGANVLTF. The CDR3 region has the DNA TGTGCCAGCTCACCGTTCGGACAGGGGAACCCCGGGGCCAACGTCCTGACTTTC.

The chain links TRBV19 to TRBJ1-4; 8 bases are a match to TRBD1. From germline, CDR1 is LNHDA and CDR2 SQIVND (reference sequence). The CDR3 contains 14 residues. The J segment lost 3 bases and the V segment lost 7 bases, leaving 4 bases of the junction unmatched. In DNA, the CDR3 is TGTGCCAGTAACCAGGGGGCGGCTAATGAAAAACTGTTTTTT. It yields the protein CASNQGAANEKLFF.

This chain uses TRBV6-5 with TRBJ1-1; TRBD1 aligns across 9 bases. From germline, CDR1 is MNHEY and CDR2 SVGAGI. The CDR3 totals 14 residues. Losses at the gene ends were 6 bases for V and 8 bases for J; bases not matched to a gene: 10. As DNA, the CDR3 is TGTGCCAGCAGCAGGGACAGGGAGACAATAGAAGCTTTCTTT. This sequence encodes CASSRDRETIEAFF.

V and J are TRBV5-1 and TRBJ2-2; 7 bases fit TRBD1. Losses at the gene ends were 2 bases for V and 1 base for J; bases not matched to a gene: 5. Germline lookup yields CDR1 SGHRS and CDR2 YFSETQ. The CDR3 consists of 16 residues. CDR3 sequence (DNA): TGCGCCAGCAGCTTTGTAGGGACAGTGAACACCGGGGAGCTGTTTTTT. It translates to CASSFVGTVNTGELFF.

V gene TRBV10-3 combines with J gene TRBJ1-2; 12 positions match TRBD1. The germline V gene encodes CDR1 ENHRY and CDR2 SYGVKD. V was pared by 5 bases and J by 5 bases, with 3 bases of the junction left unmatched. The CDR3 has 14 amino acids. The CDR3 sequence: CAISPGQGAYGYTF. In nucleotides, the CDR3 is TGTGCCATCAGTCCGGGACAGGGGGCTTATGGCTACACCTTC.

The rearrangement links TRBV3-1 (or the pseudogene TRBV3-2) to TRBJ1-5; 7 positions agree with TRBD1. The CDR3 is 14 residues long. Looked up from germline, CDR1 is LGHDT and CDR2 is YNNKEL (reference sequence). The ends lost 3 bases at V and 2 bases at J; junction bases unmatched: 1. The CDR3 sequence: CASSHGTGNQPQHF. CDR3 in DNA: TGTGCCAGCAGCCACGGGACAGGCAATCAGCCCCAGCATTTT.

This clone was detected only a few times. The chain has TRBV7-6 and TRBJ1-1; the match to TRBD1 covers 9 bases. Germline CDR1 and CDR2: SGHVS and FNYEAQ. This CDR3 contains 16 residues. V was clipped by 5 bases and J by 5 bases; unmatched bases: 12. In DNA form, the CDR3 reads TGTGCCAGCAGCCCCGGGCCCGGACAGGGGCGGACTGAAGCTTTCTTT. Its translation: CASSPGPGQGRTEAFF.

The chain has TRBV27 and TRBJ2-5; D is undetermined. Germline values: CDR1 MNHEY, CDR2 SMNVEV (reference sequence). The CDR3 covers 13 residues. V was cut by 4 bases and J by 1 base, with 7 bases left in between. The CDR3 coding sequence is TGTGCCAGCAGTTCTCGCAGCCAAGAGACCCAGTACTTC. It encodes CASSSRSQETQYF.

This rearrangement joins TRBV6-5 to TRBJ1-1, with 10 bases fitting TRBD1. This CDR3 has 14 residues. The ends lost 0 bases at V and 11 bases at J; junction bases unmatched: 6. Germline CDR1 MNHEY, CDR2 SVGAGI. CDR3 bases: TGTGCCAGCAGTTACTCGAGGGGACAGGGGAAGGCTTTCTTT. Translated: CASSYSRGQGKAFF.

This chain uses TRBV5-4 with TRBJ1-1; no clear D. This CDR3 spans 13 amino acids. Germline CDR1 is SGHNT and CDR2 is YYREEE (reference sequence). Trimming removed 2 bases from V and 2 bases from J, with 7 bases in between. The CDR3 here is CASSFPGNTEAFF. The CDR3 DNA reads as TGTGCCAGCAGCTTTCCGGGAAACACTGAAGCTTTCTTT.

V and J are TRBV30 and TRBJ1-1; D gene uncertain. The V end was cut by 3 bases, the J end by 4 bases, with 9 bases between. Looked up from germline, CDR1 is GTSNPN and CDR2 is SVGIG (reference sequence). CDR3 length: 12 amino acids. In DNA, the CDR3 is TGTGCCTGGAGGAGGCCGGGCACTGAAGCTTTCTTT. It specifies CAWRRPGTEAFF.